Below, 16 T cell receptor beta chains from the same sample are listed, as sequenced in a study of T cells in Graves' hyperthyroidism and ophthalmopathy. TCR beta CDR3 regions were amplified from RNA. Initially, a first-round RT-PCR of the TCR CDR3 employed the HTBI primer set. TCRdb recomputed calls from the multiplex PCR reads with MiXCR, one row per CDR3 protein. This table holds about 300,000 distinct CDR3 sequences, less than 30% found once. The sample was blood. All receptors come from a man in his forties with Graves' hyperthyroidism that later progressed to Graves' ophthalmopathy.

The chain recombines TRBV30 with TRBJ2-7; 7 nucleotides line up with TRBD2. From germline, CDR1 is GTSNPN and CDR2 SVGIG (reference sequence). The CDR3 has 15 amino acids. The J segment lost 0 bases and the V segment lost 0 bases, leaving 5 bases of the junction unmatched. The CDR3 nucleotides read TGTGCCTGGAGTGTAAGGGACTACAGCTCCTACGAGCAGTACTTC. As protein: CAWSVRDYSSYEQYF.

This clonotype was found many times. The J gene is TRBJ2-5, the V gene TRBV14, with D perhaps TRBD1 (6 bases). This CDR3 contains 14 residues. V was pared by 0 bases and J by 4 bases, with 9 bases between. Germline assignment: CDR1 SGHDN and CDR2 FVKESK. CDR3 coding DNA: TGTGCCAGCAGCCAAGAACAGGGTGTAGAGACCCAGTACTTC. It codes for CASSQEQGVETQYF.

The chain employs TRBV6-2 or TRBV6-3 and TRBJ2-5; D call uncertain. Between the trimmed V and J ends, which lost 6 bases and 3 bases, there was a span of 11 bases. Germline CDR1 MNHEY, CDR2 SVGEGT. This CDR3 has 13 residues. CDR3 bases: TGTGCCAGCAGCCCCGCGGTCGAAGAGACCCAGTACTTC. Its translation is CASSPAVEETQYF.

In its sample, this clonotype was seen many times. V is TRBV9 and J is TRBJ1-1, with TRBD1 matching 7 bases. The V gene's germline CDR1 is SGDLS and CDR2 YYNGEE. The CDR3 contains 14 residues. V shed 3 bases and J 0 bases; nucleotides not matched to a gene: 2. The CDR3 is CASSGTGVNTEAFF. CDR3 in DNA: TGTGCCAGCAGCGGGACAGGAGTGAACACTGAAGCTTTCTTT.

This clonotype was detected many times. The chain joins TRBV12-3 or TRBV12-4 to TRBJ2-7; TRBD2 matches 7 bases. CDR3 length equals 14 residues. J gave up 6 bases and V 5 bases, and 10 bases lay outside the gene matches. CDR3 nucleotides: TGTGCCAGCAGTCCTGGGGCGGGAGTAAGCGAGCAGTACTTC. Translation gives CASSPGAGVSEQYF.

This clonotype was detected ten times or more. V and J are TRBV12-3 or TRBV12-4 and TRBJ2-5; no clear D. The CDR3 spans 17 residues. The V end lost 3 bases, the J end lost 3 bases, and 20 bases lay between the germline ends. CDR3 sequence (DNA): TGTGCCAGCAGTTTGGCCAAGGCGGACCTAGAGAAAGAGACCCAGTACTTC. Encoded protein: CASSLAKADLEKETQYF.

This clonotype was counted many times. The rearrangement joins TRBV6-5 to TRBJ1-6; the D gene is possibly TRBD1 (6 bases). This CDR3 contains 17 residues. In germline, CDR1 is MNHEY, CDR2 SVGAGI. With 6 bases removed from V and 7 bases from J, the gap between germline ends came to 22 bases. In DNA form, the CDR3 reads TGTGCCAGCAGAAGCAATCGGGGGGCGTCATTGAATTCACCCCTCCACTTT. Translated: CASRSNRGASLNSPLHF.

Comments on this clonotype: The junction and the germline gene differ at one end; a read error may be behind it. This sequence joins TRBV10-3 and TRBJ2-7; 7 bases match TRBD1. The CDR3 is 16 residues long. In germline, CDR1 is ENHRY, CDR2 SYGVKD. In nucleotides, the CDR3 is TGTGCCATCCGTACCAAGGGAAAGGGGGCCACCTACGGGCAGTACTTC. Its translation is CAIRTKGKGATYGQYF.

J is TRBJ2-6 and V is TRBV30, with D hard to call. Germline V gene lookup returns CDR1 GTSNPN and CDR2 SVGIG (reference sequence). The length of the CDR3 is 12 residues. V lost 2 bases and J lost 2, with 1 base in between. CDR3 region: CAWSPGANVLTF. For the CDR3, the DNA is TGTGCCTGGAGTCCTGGGGCCAACGTCCTGACTTTC.

In its sample, this clonotype was seen many times. The chain recombines TRBV28 with TRBJ2-7, with TRBD2 matching 12 bases. There are 13 residues in the CDR3. J was trimmed by 7 bases and V by 6 bases; bases with no gene match: 4. Germline CDR1 is MDHEN and CDR2 is SYDVKM. Written as DNA, the CDR3 is TGTGCCAGCAGCACTAGCGGGAGGTCGGAGCAGTACTTC. Translating it yields CASSTSGRSEQYF.

This clonotype was recorded many times. The rearrangement uses TRBV27 and TRBJ2-7, with 7 bases lining up with TRBD2. The CDR3 is 13 residues long. V shed 0 bases, J shed 7 bases, and the junction held 3 bases outside the gene matches. Germline CDR1 reads MNHEY; CDR2 reads SMNVEV (reference sequence). In DNA, the CDR3 is TGTGCCAGCAGTTTATCGATCGGGAGGGAGCAGTACTTC. This gives the protein CASSLSIGREQYF.

This clonotype showed up many times. The chain links TRBV5-1 to TRBJ2-7; D is possibly TRBD2 (6 bases). The germline V gene encodes CDR1 SGHRS and CDR2 YFSETQ. The CDR3 totals 14 residues. The germline V and J ends were trimmed by 9 bases and 1 base, with 17 bases remaining between them. CDR3 sequence reads: CATARDFFSYEQYF. In DNA, the CDR3 is TGCGCCACCGCCCGGGACTTCTTTTCCTACGAGCAGTACTTC. The full variable domain, completed using reference TRBV5-1 and TRBJ2-7, is KAGVTQTPRYLIKTRGQQVTLSCSPISGHRSVSWYQQTPGQGLQFLFEYFSETQRNKGNFPGRFSGRQFSNSRSEMNVSTLELGDSALYLCATARDFFSYEQYFGPGTRLTVT.

The chain employs TRBV12-3 or TRBV12-4 and TRBJ2-7; maybe TRBD1 (7 bases). The CDR3 spans 13 residues. V was shortened by 4 bases and J by 6 bases, with 13 bases between the two germline ends. The CDR3 DNA follows: TGTGCCAGCAGTTCGACAGGGAGGCGCGAGCAGTACTTC. It codes for CASSSTGRREQYF.

This clonotype was recorded many times. V usage is TRBV15 and J usage is TRBJ2-3, with 9 bases fitting TRBD2. CDR3 length: 14 amino acids. CDR1 and CDR2 from the germline V gene are LNHNV and YYDKDF (reference sequence). Unmatched junction bases numbered 2, after V lost 3 bases and J lost 4 bases. CDR3 region: CATSSLAGPDTQYF. The CDR3 coding sequence is TGTGCCACCAGCAGTCTAGCGGGACCAGATACGCAGTATTTT.

J is TRBJ1-3 and V is TRBV28; D gene ambiguous. This CDR3 has 14 amino acids. Germline-derived CDR1 and CDR2 are MDHEN and SYDVKM. The ends were cut back, 7 bases at V and 7 bases at J, with 17 bases in the middle. In DNA form, the CDR3 reads TGTGCCAGCACCTTACGGGCCTCTTGGAACACCATATATTTT. Protein sequence: CASTLRASWNTIYF.

This clonotype was counted a few times. A much more abundant neighbour one base away suggests this may be a read error. The CDR3 sequence is CASSLAAGNQETQHF. Here the CDR3 DNA reads TGTGCCAGCAGCTTAGCGGCAGGAAACCAAGAGACCCAGCACTTC. V is TRBV7-8 and J is TRBJ2-5; D uncertain. The germline V gene encodes CDR1 SGHVS and CDR2 FQNEAQ. The CDR3 spans 15 residues.